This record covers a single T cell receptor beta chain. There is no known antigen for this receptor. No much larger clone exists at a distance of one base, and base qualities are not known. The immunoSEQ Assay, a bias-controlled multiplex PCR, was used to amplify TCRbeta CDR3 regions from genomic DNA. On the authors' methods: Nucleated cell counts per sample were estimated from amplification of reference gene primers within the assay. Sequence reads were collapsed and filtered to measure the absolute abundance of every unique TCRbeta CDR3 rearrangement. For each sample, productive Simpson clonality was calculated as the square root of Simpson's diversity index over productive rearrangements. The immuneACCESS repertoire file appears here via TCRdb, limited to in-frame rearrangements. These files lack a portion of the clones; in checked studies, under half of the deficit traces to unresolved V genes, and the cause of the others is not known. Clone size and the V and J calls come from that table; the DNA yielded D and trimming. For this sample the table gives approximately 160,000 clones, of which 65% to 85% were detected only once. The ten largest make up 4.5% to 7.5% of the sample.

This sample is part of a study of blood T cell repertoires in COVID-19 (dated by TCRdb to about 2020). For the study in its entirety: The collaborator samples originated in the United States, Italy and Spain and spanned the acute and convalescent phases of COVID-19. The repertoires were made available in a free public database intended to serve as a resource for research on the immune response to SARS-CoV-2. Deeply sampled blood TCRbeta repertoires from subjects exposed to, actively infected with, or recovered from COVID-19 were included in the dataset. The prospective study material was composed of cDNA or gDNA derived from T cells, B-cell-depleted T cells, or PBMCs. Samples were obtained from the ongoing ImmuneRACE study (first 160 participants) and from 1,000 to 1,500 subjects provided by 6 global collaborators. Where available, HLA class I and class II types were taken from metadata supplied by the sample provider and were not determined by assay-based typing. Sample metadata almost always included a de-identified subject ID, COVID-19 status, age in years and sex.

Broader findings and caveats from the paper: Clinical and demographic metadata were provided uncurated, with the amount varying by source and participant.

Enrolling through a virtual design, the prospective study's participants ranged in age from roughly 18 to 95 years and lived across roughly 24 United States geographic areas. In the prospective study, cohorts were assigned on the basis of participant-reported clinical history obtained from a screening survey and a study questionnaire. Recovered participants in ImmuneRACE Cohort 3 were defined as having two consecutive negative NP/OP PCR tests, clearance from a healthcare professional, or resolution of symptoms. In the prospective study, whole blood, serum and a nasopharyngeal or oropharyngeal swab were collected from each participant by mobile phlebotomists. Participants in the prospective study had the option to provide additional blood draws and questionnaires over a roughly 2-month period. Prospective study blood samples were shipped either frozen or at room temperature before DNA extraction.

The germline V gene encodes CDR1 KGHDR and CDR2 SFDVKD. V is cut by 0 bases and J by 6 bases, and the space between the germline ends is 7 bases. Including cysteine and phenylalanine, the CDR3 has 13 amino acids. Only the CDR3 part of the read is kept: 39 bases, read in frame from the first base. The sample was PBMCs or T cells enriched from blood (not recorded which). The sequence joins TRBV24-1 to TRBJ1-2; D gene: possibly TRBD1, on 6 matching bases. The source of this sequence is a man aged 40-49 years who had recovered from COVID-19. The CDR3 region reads CATSDLSGDGYTF. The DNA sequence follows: TGTGCCACCAGTGATTTGTCAGGGGATGGCTACACCTTC.